The T cell receptor (beta chain) under discussion was sequenced for a study of T cell responses to AZD1222 COVID-19 vaccine. Study-level findings and limits: At baseline, seropositivity was found in only a handful of AZD1222 recipients. Nearly half of the spike-specific TCRs reportedly recognize variant regions that carry no mutations.

This CDR3 comprises 14 residues. The analysis combined second doses at about 4 or about 12 weeks. The data were produced by immunoSEQ multiplex PCR, yet TCRdb's version contains in-frame clones alone and is incomplete. The data show under 70,000 clones, more than 75% seen once. Concerning this clone itself: Its cognate antigen is unknown.

The sample here was peripheral blood, taken 28 days after the second AZD1222 dose. The clonotype was recovered from an adult who received the AZD1222 COVID-19 vaccine. V gene TRBV21-1 combines with J gene TRBJ2-2; the DNA was not used to check the table's D call, TRBD2. TRBV21-1 is reported as a pseudogene. This CDR3 reads CASSGREDTGELFF. CDR3 DNA: TGTGCCAGCAGCGGCAGGGAGGACACCGGGGAGCTGTTTTTT.